The clone carrying this T cell receptor (beta chain) has only one observation. The germline V gene has CDR1 MNHEY and CDR2 SMNVEV (reference sequence). V was clipped by 4 bases and J by 6 bases; unmatched bases: 16. There are 17 residues in the CDR3. Here immunoSEQ multiplex PCR was the method, and the copy in TCRdb shows in-frame clones only, minus some. The data hold fewer than 50,000 clones, with roughly 94% observed a single time. This entry comes from a study of T cell changes during pregnancy in multiple sclerosis. The TCR originated in a female donor with multiple sclerosis, enrolled in a pregnancy study. The chain employs TRBV27 and TRBJ2-7, with 9 bases matching TRBD2. The source material was CD4+ T cells from peripheral blood mononuclear cells, sampled in the third trimester of pregnancy. Written as DNA, the CDR3 is TGTGCCAGCAGTTGGGGGAGGACCGGGACTAGCACCTCCGAGCAGTACTTC. This translates into CASSWGRTGTSTSEQYF.